This T cell receptor beta chain was obtained from a study of cytomegalovirus exposure and HLA in healthy donors. Study-level points and caveats: In vitro experiments confirmed that three CMV-associated chains were specific for CMV antigens. Reports credit the classifier with highly specific, highly sensitive diagnosis of cytomegalovirus status. The dataset shows that most TCR sequences were rare, while some public TCRs occurred in many donors. Previous analysis showed most TCR beta V segments were productive about 87% or about 30% of the time.

Unmatched junction bases numbered 4, after V lost 0 bases and J lost 6 bases. CDR1 and CDR2 from the germline V gene are LGHNA and YNFKEQ. The CDR3 extends over 15 amino acids. The study ran its PCR with 60 Vbeta and 13 Jbeta primers. TCRdb's copy holds only in-frame clones and misses some; the assay was immunoSEQ multiplex PCR. The sample carries 98,000 or so clones, approximately 76% recorded once. For this clone: Its target is not known.

The source of this sequence is a man aged 35-49 years in good health and CMV-seronegative. Sequenced sample: PBMCs. V and J are TRBV4-2 and TRBJ2-1, with TRBD2 identical over 8 bases. CDR3 loop: CASSQEPAGANEQFF. The CDR3 bases are TGTGCCAGCAGCCAAGAGCCAGCGGGAGCCAATGAGCAGTTCTTC.